The rows below give T cell receptor beta chains drawn from one sample of a study of blood T cell repertoires in COVID-19. The protocol was immunoSEQ multiplex PCR, while the TCRdb copy is restricted to in-frame clones and leaves out a portion. This table holds around 300,000 clones, 85% to 90% found once. Sequencing input: PBMCs or T cells enriched from blood (not recorded which). These receptors were collected from a woman aged 55-69 years who had recovered from COVID-19. Each CDR3 is given with its conserved first and last residue. The D gene is left open where the match is weak. The listing skips clone size in some rows; elsewhere it reads once, few, many or a size class.

size	V	D	J	CDR3	DNA
-	TRBV12-3/TRBV12-4	TRBD1	TRBJ1-1	CASSGQGTEAFF	TGTGCCAGCAGTGGACAGGGAACTGAAGCTTTCTTT
-	TRBV18	-	TRBJ1-3	CASSAGVPSGNTIYF	TGTGCCAGCTCAGCAGGGGTCCCCTCTGGAAACACCATATATTTT
-	TRBV19	TRBD1	TRBJ1-2	CASSPGTALANYGYTF	TGTGCCAGTAGCCCCGGGACAGCATTAGCTAACTATGGCTACACCTTC
-	TRBV18	-	TRBJ1-5	CASQGQAGFDQPQHF	TGTGCCAGCCAAGGTCAGGCGGGGTTCGATCAGCCCCAGCATTTT
-	TRBV5-6	-	TRBJ2-3	CASISGTDTQYF	TGTGCCAGCATATCTGGCACAGATACGCAGTATTTT
-	TRBV27	TRBD2	TRBJ2-7	CASSPEGLAGGLEQYF	TGTGCCAGCAGTCCCGAGGGACTAGCGGGGGGTCTCGAGCAGTACTTC
-	TRBV3-1/TRBV3-2	TRBD1	TRBJ1-6	CASSPGQVGSPLHF	TGTGCCAGCAGCCCCGGACAGGTGGGTTCACCCCTCCACTTT
-	TRBV25-1	TRBD2	TRBJ2-7	CASSRLAGGPHEQYF	TGTGCCAGCAGTAGGCTAGCGGGGGGGCCCCACGAGCAGTACTTC
-	TRBV20-1	TRBD1	TRBJ2-7	CSASTGTVDYEQYF	TGCAGTGCTAGTACCGGGACAGTTGACTACGAGCAGTACTTC
-	TRBV7-9	-	TRBJ2-5	CASSLVEQETQYF	TGTGCCAGCAGCTTAGTTGAGCAAGAGACCCAGTACTTC
once	TRBV5-1	TRBD2	TRBJ2-1	CASSSLAGGYNEQFF	TGCGCCAGCAGTTCTCTAGCGGGAGGCTACAATGAGCAGTTCTTC